The clone carrying this TCR beta chain has ten or more counts. Its cognate antigen is unknown. The read halts 3 residues ahead of the CDR3 end, with the missing end drawn from the germline J gene. V was pared by 1 base and J by 6 bases, with 8 bases between. Germline CDR1 MGHRA, CDR2 YSYEKL. The CDR3 spans 13 residues. Blood samples were heparinized, about 4.5 to 8 ml per donor. Equal genomic DNA amounts from CVID and control samples were sequenced. Assay used: immunoSEQ multiplex PCR; TCRdb lists only in-frame clones, some missing. The sample lists approximately 5,300 clones, none appearing once, the ten largest making up around 13%. The data stem from a study of T cell clonality in common variable immunodeficiency. Study results and caveats: Reportedly, TCR beta sequences from common variable immunodeficiency showed fewer deletions and N-nucleotide insertions. The cause of increased CVID clonality remains unclear without subpopulation sequencing.

V usage is TRBV4-1 and J usage is TRBJ2-3, with no clear D. The material sequenced was peripheral blood mononuclear cells. The clonotype comes from a human donor with common variable immunodeficiency. The CDR3 is CASSQAPGDTQYF. The CDR3 DNA, read in part, is TGCGCCAGCAGCCAAGCACCCGGGGATACG.